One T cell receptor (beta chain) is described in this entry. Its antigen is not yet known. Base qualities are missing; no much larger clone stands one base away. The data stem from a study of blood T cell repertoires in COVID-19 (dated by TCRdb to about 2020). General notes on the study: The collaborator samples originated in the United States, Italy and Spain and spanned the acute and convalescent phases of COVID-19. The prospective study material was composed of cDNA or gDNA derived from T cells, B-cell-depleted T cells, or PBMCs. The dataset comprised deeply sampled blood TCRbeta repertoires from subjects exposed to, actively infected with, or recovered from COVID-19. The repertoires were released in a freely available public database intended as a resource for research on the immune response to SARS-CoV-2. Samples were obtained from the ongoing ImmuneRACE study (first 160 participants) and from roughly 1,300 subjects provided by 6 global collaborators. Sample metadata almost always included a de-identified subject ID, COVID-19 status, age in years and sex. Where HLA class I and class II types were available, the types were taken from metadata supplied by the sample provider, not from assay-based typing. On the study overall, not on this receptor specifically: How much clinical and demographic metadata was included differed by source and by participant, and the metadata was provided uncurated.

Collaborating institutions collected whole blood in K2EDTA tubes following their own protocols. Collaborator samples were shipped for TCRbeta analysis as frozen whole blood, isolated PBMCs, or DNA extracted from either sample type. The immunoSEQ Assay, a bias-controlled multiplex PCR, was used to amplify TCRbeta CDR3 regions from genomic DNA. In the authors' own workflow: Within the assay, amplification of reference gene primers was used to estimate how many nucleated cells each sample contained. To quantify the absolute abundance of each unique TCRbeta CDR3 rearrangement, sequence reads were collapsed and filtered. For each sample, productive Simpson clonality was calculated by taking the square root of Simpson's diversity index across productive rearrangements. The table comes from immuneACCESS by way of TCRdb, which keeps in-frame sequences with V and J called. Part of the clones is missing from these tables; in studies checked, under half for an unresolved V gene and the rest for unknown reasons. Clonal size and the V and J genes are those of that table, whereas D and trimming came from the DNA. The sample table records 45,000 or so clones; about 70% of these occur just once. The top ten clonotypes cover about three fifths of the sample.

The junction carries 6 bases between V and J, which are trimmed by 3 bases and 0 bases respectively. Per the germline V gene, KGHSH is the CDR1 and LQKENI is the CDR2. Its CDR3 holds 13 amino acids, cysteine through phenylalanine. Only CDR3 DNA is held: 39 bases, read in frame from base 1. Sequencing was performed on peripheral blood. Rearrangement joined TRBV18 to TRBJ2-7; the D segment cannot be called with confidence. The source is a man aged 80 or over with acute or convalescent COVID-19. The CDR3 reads CASSPDISYEQYF. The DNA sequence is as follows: TGTGCCAGCTCACCCGACATCTCCTACGAGCAGTACTTC.